One TCR beta chain is described in this entry. Its binding antigen is unknown. Base qualities were left out, and no much larger clone turns up one base away. This specimen belongs to a study of T-cell reconstitution after alpha-beta-depleted transplantation in children (dated by TCRdb to 2016 to 2017). Broadly, across the study: T-cell immune reconstitution after TCRalphabeta/CD19-depleted allogeneic hematopoietic cell transplantation in children was quantitatively tracked in the study by means of TCR repertoire profiling. Results the study describes overall, beyond this receptor: In some patients, high TCRbeta diversity at day 60 was attributed to recipient T cells and intrathymic progenitors that had survived conditioning. The apparently early alphabetaT-cell count recovery about two months after transplant was reportedly dependent on only several hundred rapidly expanded clones derived from non-depleted graft cells. Hyperexpanded clone frequencies declined over subsequent months; after one year, T-cell counts and TCRbeta diversity were mostly attributed to newly produced T cells.

The treatment or condition label here, explained by the study, means: allogeneic hematopoietic cell transplantation with graft depleted of TCRalphabeta T cells and CD19 B cells. The transplant recipients were children given TCRalphabeta/CD19-depleted allogeneic hematopoietic cell grafts. V is pruned by 5 bases and J by 0 bases, leaving 10 bases of the junction without a gene match. CDR1 and CDR2, per the germline V gene, are MNHNS and SASEGT. The CDR3 holds 16 amino acids from the cysteine to the phenylalanine. This entry keeps only the CDR3 DNA: 48 bases, framed from base 1. Library generation was performed with PCR. Data came from an Illumina HiSeq 2500. To normalize quantification of the TCRbeta repertoire, the TCR libraries were built with molecular barcoding that relied on unique molecular identifiers. TCRdb redid the processing of the public reads, applying fastp at Q25 and MiXCR, and retained in-frame beta chains. Each entry is one CDR3 protein sequence, shown with its most common DNA and genes. This sample gives fewer than 700,000 distinct CDR3 sequences in total; about an eighth of them show up just once. The ten largest account for around 2.2% of the sample.

This TCR came from a male patient aged 5 to 17 who had a stem cell transplant for acute myeloid leukemia, so the T cells may come from the graft donor. This chain is built from TRBV6-1 and TRBJ2-7, with TRBD1 identical over 7 junction bases. Specimen: PBMCs, mostly from graft donor cells, collected 360 days after TCRalphabeta/CD19-depleted stem cell transplant. CDR3 protein: CASSSMGQLASYEQYF. The DNA sequence follows: TGTGCCAGCAGTAGTATGGGACAGTTAGCCTCCTACGAGCAGTACTTC.